What follows is one T cell receptor (beta chain) and its context. Germline CDR1 and CDR2: SEHNR and FQNEAQ (reference sequence). V trimming: 5 bases; J trimming: 8 bases; junction bases outside the gene matches: 9. The CDR3 spans 16 residues. This sample stems from a study of blood T cell repertoires in COVID-19. Turning to the study itself: Some COVID-19 samples were acute and others convalescent; all came from the United States, Italy and Spain. From T cells, B-cell-depleted T cells, or PBMCs came the material, which was cDNA or gDNA.

The table came from immunoSEQ multiplex PCR; TCRdb's copy has only in-frame clones and leaves some out. The sample holds roughly 120,000 clones, 85% to 90% seen once. The clonotype comes from a human donor in a cohort sampled during active COVID-19. Sequences were obtained from peripheral blood. The chain has TRBV7-9 and TRBJ2-1, with 13 nucleotides matching TRBD2. The CDR3 sequence: CASSEGLAGRRYEQFF. The CDR3 region has the DNA TGTGCCAGCAGCGAGGGACTAGCGGGACGAAGATATGAGCAGTTCTTC.